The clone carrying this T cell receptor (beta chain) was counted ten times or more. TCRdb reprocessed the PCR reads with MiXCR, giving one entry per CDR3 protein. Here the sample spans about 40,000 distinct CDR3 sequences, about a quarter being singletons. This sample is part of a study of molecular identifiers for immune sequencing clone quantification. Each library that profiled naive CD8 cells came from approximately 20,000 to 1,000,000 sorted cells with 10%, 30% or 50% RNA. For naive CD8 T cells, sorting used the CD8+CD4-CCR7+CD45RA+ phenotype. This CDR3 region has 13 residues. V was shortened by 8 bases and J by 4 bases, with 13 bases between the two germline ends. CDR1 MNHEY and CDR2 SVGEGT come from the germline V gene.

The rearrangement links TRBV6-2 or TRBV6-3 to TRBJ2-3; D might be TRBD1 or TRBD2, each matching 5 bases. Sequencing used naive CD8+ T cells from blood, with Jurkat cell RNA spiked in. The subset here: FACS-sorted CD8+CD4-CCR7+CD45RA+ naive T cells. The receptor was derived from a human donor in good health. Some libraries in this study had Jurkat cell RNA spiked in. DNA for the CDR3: TGTGCCAGCGGAACTGGGGGAGCAGATACGCAGTATTTT. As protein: CASGTGGADTQYF.